A selection of T cell receptor beta chains follows, all from one sample in a study of blood T cell repertoires in COVID-19. Only in-frame clones appear in the TCRdb table, and some are missing; sequencing was by immunoSEQ multiplex PCR. The table shows roughly 130,000 clones, with about 80% occurring only once. Sequenced sample: peripheral blood. These receptors all come from a man in his forties with active or convalescent COVID-19. CDR3s include the opening cysteine and the closing phenylalanine or tryptophan. A D gene is named only where the DNA matches it firmly. Rows give clone size only sometimes, using once, few, many, or a class for an expanded clone.

D: .; size: .; length: 13; V: TRBV29-1; J: TRBJ1-5; CDR3: CSVAGGGNQPQHF; DNA: TGCAGCGTCGCGGGTGGCGGCAATCAGCCCCAGCATTTT
D: TRBD1; size: .; length: 16; V: TRBV5-1; J: TRBJ2-7; CDR3: CASSPGTDRSSYEQYF; DNA: TGCGCCAGCAGCCCGGGGACAGACCGAAGCTCCTACGAGCAGTACTTC
D: .; size: few; length: 14; V: TRBV5-6; J: TRBJ1-6; CDR3: CASCRRDRNSPLHF; DNA: TGTGCCAGCTGCCGCAGGGATAGGAATTCACCCCTCCACTTT
D: .; size: once; length: 15; V: TRBV3-1/TRBV3-2; J: TRBJ2-7; CDR3: CASSSIQGTSYEQYF; DNA: TGTGCCAGCAGCTCAATTCAGGGGACCTCCTACGAGCAGTACTTC
D: .; size: .; length: 15; V: TRBV2; J: TRBJ2-3; CDR3: CASRAGTGSTDTQYF; DNA: TGTGCCAGCAGGGCCGGGACTGGAAGCACAGATACGCAGTATTTT
D: TRBD1; size: once; length: 17; V: TRBV4-3; J: TRBJ2-5; CDR3: CASSQDLRQGGQETQYF; DNA: TGCGCCAGCAGCCAAGACCTTCGACAGGGGGGCCAAGAGACCCAGTACTTC
D: TRBD1; size: few; length: 17; V: TRBV30; J: TRBJ2-1; CDR3: CAWGKIFSGQVYNEQFF; DNA: TGTGCCTGGGGAAAGATTTTTTCGGGACAGGTCTACAATGAGCAGTTCTTC
D: .; size: once; length: 15; V: TRBV18; J: TRBJ2-7; CDR3: CASSGWGEGSYEQYF; DNA: TGTGCCAGCTCAGGCTGGGGCGAAGGTTCCTACGAGCAGTACTTC
D: .; size: .; length: 13; V: TRBV19; J: TRBJ2-7; CDR3: CASKGVGVYEQYF; DNA: TGTGCCAGTAAGGGGGTCGGCGTTTACGAGCAGTACTTC
D: TRBD1; size: .; length: 13; V: TRBV6-5; J: TRBJ1-1; CDR3: CASSTDRATEAFF; DNA: TGTGCCAGCAGTACAGACAGGGCCACTGAAGCTTTCTTT
D: .; size: .; length: 12; V: TRBV6-5; J: TRBJ1-1; CDR3: CASSTGTTEAFF; DNA: TGTGCCAGCAGTACAGGGACAACTGAAGCTTTCTTT
D: .; size: once; length: 14; V: TRBV14; J: TRBJ2-2; CDR3: CASSLRWATGELFF; DNA: TGTGCCAGCAGTCTCCGTTGGGCGACCGGGGAGCTGTTTTTT
D: TRBD2; size: .; length: 15; V: TRBV6-5; J: TRBJ2-3; CDR3: CASKVAGGRPDTQYF; DNA: TGTGCCAGCAAAGTAGCGGGGGGGCGTCCAGATACGCAGTATTTT
D: .; size: once; length: 14; V: TRBV3-1/TRBV3-2; J: TRBJ1-1; CDR3: CASSTQGRGTEAFF; DNA: TGTGCCAGCAGCACTCAGGGTAGAGGCACTGAAGCTTTCTTT
D: .; size: .; length: 14; V: TRBV11-2; J: TRBJ2-7; CDR3: CASSDLASSYEQYF; DNA: TGTGCCAGCAGCGACCTAGCTAGCTCCTACGAGCAGTACTTC
D: TRBD1; size: .; length: 16; V: TRBV5-1; J: TRBJ1-3; CDR3: CASSVDLTGAGNTIYF; DNA: TGCGCCAGCAGCGTGGACCTGACAGGGGCGGGAAACACCATATATTTT
D: .; size: .; length: 13; V: TRBV9; J: TRBJ2-5; CDR3: CASSVGAQETQYF; DNA: TGTGCCAGCAGCGTAGGGGCCCAGGAGACCCAGTACTTC
D: TRBD1; size: .; length: 19; V: TRBV4-1; J: TRBJ1-6; CDR3: CASSQDVQGVNSYNSPLHF; DNA: TGCGCCAGCAGCCAAGATGTACAGGGGGTGAACTCCTATAATTCACCCCTCCACTTT
D: .; size: .; length: 16; V: TRBV6-6; J: TRBJ1-6; CDR3: CASGALGARVNSPLHF; DNA: TGTGCCAGCGGCGCGTTGGGGGCGCGGGTTAATTCACCCCTCCACTTT
D: .; size: .; length: 14; V: TRBV5-6; J: TRBJ2-7; CDR3: CASSKGLGTGEQYF; DNA: TGTGCCAGCAGCAAGGGCCTTGGGACTGGGGAGCAGTACTTC
D: .; size: few; length: 14; V: TRBV2; J: TRBJ2-2; CDR3: CASSYGANTGELFF; DNA: TGTGCCAGCAGTTACGGAGCGAACACCGGGGAGCTGTTTTTT
D: .; size: .; length: 13; V: TRBV2; J: TRBJ1-2; CDR3: CASSSKGSYGYTF; DNA: TGTGCCAGCAGTTCTAAAGGGAGCTATGGCTACACCTTC
D: TRBD1; size: .; length: 16; V: TRBV4-1; J: TRBJ1-2; CDR3: CASSQDRGTGTHGYTF; DNA: TGCGCCAGCAGCCAAGATAGGGGGACAGGGACCCATGGCTACACCTTC
D: .; size: once; length: 16; V: TRBV2; J: TRBJ1-2; CDR3: CASSESNVRGVYGYTF; DNA: TGTGCCAGCAGTGAGAGCAATGTCAGGGGAGTCTATGGCTACACCTTC
D: .; size: .; length: 14; V: TRBV29-1; J: TRBJ2-1; CDR3: CSVDRGLSYNEQFF; DNA: TGCAGCGTAGACAGGGGACTATCCTACAATGAGCAGTTCTTC
D: .; size: .; length: 16; V: TRBV7-9; J: TRBJ2-6; CDR3: CASSLSGVSGANVLTF; DNA: TGTGCCAGCAGCCTTTCAGGGGTCTCTGGGGCCAACGTCCTGACTTTC
D: TRBD1; size: .; length: 15; V: TRBV7-2; J: TRBJ2-5; CDR3: CASSPAGQGSETQYF; DNA: TGTGCCAGCAGCCCGGCGGGACAGGGTTCAGAGACCCAGTACTTC
D: .; size: .; length: 13; V: TRBV29-1; J: TRBJ1-3; CDR3: CSVSGGIGNTIYF; DNA: TGCAGCGTTTCAGGCGGGATTGGAAACACCATATATTTT
D: TRBD2; size: .; length: 15; V: TRBV6-2/TRBV6-3; J: TRBJ2-1; CDR3: CASSGLAGMGNEQFF; DNA: TGTGCCAGCAGCGGACTAGCGGGGATGGGGAATGAGCAGTTCTTC
D: .; size: .; length: 15; V: TRBV7-2; J: TRBJ1-6; CDR3: CASSDVVQGMAPLHF; DNA: TGTGCCAGCAGCGACGTGGTACAGGGCATGGCACCCCTCCACTTT
D: .; size: .; length: 15; V: TRBV10-1; J: TRBJ1-4; CDR3: CASSESTALNEKLFF; DNA: TGCGCCAGCAGTGAGTCGACAGCGCTTAATGAAAAACTGTTTTTT
D: .; size: .; length: 14; V: TRBV7-3; J: TRBJ2-7; CDR3: CASSPSSGAGEQYF; DNA: TGTGCCAGCAGCCCGAGCTCAGGGGCTGGGGAGCAGTACTTC
D: TRBD1; size: .; length: 13; V: TRBV10-1; J: TRBJ2-5; CDR3: CASSRTGSETQYF; DNA: TGCGCCAGCAGTCGGACAGGGAGTGAGACCCAGTACTTC
D: .; size: .; length: 15; V: TRBV4-3; J: TRBJ1-5; CDR3: CASSQDLSAGQPQHF; DNA: TGCGCCAGCAGCCAAGATCTAAGCGCCGGACAGCCCCAGCATTTT
D: .; size: .; length: 14; V: TRBV11-2; J: TRBJ1-2; CDR3: CASSSDRSYYGYTF; DNA: TGTGCCAGCAGTTCTGACAGGTCCTATTATGGCTACACCTTC
D: TRBD1; size: .; length: 13; V: TRBV10-3; J: TRBJ2-7; CDR3: CAIKGQSNYEQYF; DNA: TGTGCCATCAAGGGACAGTCCAACTACGAGCAGTACTTC
D: .; size: .; length: 14; V: TRBV5-1; J: TRBJ1-1; CDR3: CASSLGRGGTEAFF; DNA: TGCGCCAGCAGCTTGGGTAGGGGAGGGACTGAAGCTTTCTTT
D: TRBD1; size: .; length: 17; V: TRBV12-5; J: TRBJ2-5; CDR3: CASGLVIGTGVRETQYF; DNA: TGTGCTAGTGGTTTGGTAATCGGGACAGGGGTCCGGGAGACCCAGTACTTC
D: .; size: .; length: 14; V: TRBV4-3; J: TRBJ1-6; CDR3: CASSQGRGNSPLHF; DNA: TGCGCCAGCAGCCAAGGACGGGGTAATTCACCCCTCCACTTT
D: TRBD2; size: .; length: 14; V: TRBV6-6; J: TRBJ2-2; CDR3: CAGLADHNTGELFF; DNA: TGTGCGGGGCTAGCGGACCATAACACCGGGGAGCTGTTTTTT
D: TRBD1; size: once; length: 15; V: TRBV16; J: TRBJ1-1; CDR3: CASSRSGGQRAEAFF; DNA: TGTGCCAGCAGTCGCTCAGGGGGTCAACGGGCTGAAGCTTTCTTT
D: .; size: .; length: 15; V: TRBV7-2; J: TRBJ2-3; CDR3: CASSLRGGRGDTQYF; DNA: TGTGCCAGCAGCTTAAGGGGGGGCCGTGGAGATACGCAGTATTTT
D: .; size: once; length: 14; V: TRBV25-1; J: TRBJ2-4; CDR3: CASSPYGRENIQYF; DNA: TGTGCCAGCAGTCCATACGGTCGTGAGAACATTCAGTACTTC
D: .; size: .; length: 13; V: TRBV24-1; J: TRBJ2-7; CDR3: CATSSRGTDEQYF; DNA: TGTGCCACCAGTAGCAGGGGGACTGACGAGCAGTACTTC
D: TRBD1; size: .; length: 15; V: TRBV6-2/TRBV6-3; J: TRBJ1-2; CDR3: CASSYVRSGTGGYTF; DNA: TGTGCCAGCAGTTACGTCCGGTCAGGGACAGGGGGCTACACCTTC
D: TRBD1; size: .; length: 17; V: TRBV27; J: TRBJ2-5; CDR3: CASSRQGLNGYQETQYF; DNA: TGTGCCAGCAGCAGACAGGGGCTGAACGGGTACCAAGAGACCCAGTACTTC
D: TRBD1; size: .; length: 12; V: TRBV5-1; J: TRBJ1-2; CDR3: CASSHGQGGYTF; DNA: TGCGCCAGCAGCCATGGACAGGGCGGCTACACCTTC